A selection of T cell receptor beta chains follows, all from one sample in a study of siplizumab effects on memory and regulatory T cells. Generated by immunoSEQ multiplex PCR, the TCRdb table keeps only in-frame clones and is missing some. The sample carries 87,000 or so clones, over 85% recorded once. Material: non-Treg CD4+ T cells sorted from blood. The receptors here all came from a human donor in good health. The CDR3 runs from the conserved cysteine through the conserved F or W. The order of the fields is V gene, clone size, D gene, J gene, CDR3 DNA, CDR3 protein. D genes are given only for firm matches. A clone size is listed for some rows: how often the clone was seen (once, few, many), or a class if it is expanded.

>TRBV25-1|NA|NA|TRBJ1-1
TGTGCCAGCAGTGTGTCGGGGCCGAGGGGGACTGAAGCTTTCTTT
CASSVSGPRGTEAFF
>TRBV14|NA|NA|TRBJ2-5
TGTGCCAGCAGCCAACTTACGGACGGAACGAGAACCCAGTACTTC
CASSQLTDGTRTQYF
>TRBV4-1|NA|NA|TRBJ1-1
TGCGCCAGCAGCCAAGAGTCAGAGAACACTGAAGCTTTCTTT
CASSQESENTEAFF
>TRBV6-5|NA|NA|TRBJ2-5
TGTGCCACCGCGGGGGCGGGGCAAGAGACCCAGTACTTC
CATAGAGQETQYF
>TRBV29-1|once|NA|TRBJ2-7
TGCAGCTCACCCCCGGGGGCCGAGGAGCAGTACTTC
CSSPPGAEEQYF
>TRBV7-2|NA|TRBD2|TRBJ2-5
TGTGCCAGCAGCCGAGGACTAGCGGGGAGGGAGACCCAGTACTTC
CASSRGLAGRETQYF
>TRBV4-2|NA|NA|TRBJ2-2
TGTGCCAGCAGCCAGTTTCAGGGTGGCCGGGAGCTGTTTTTT
CASSQFQGGRELFF
>TRBV29-1|NA|NA|TRBJ1-1
TGCAGCGTGTCGAGAGGAAACACTGAAGCTTTCTTT
CSVSRGNTEAFF
>TRBV19|few|TRBD1|TRBJ1-1
TGTGCCAGCGAGGGGGACAGGGTGAACACTGAAGCTTTCTTT
CASEGDRVNTEAFF
>TRBV30|NA|TRBD2|TRBJ2-3
TGTGCCTGGAGTACGACTCAGCGGGGGGCATACGGCGTGGCAGATACGCAGTATTTT
CAWSTTQRGAYGVADTQYF
>TRBV7-6|NA|NA|TRBJ2-7
TGTGCCAGCAGCTTATACCAAGGGGACGAGCAGTACTTC
CASSLYQGDEQYF
>TRBV6-5|once|TRBD1|TRBJ2-3
TGTGCCAGCAGTTACGGACAGGGGAGCACAGATACGCAGTATTTT
CASSYGQGSTDTQYF
>TRBV28|NA|NA|TRBJ2-2
TGTGCCAGCAGAAGAGGGGAGGCCGGGGAGCTGTTTTTT
CASRRGEAGELFF